Listed below are T cell receptor beta chains from one sample, sequenced in a study of cytomegalovirus exposure and HLA in healthy donors. Only in-frame clones appear in the TCRdb table, and some are missing; sequencing was by immunoSEQ multiplex PCR. The sample includes about 140,000 clones, around a tenth of them seen just once. The sample comprised PBMCs. These receptors were taken from a man between 45 and 60 years old in good health and CMV-seronegative. Each CDR3 is given with its conserved first and last residue. A D gene is named only where the DNA matches it firmly. A row's size may be missing; if present it is once, few, many or a size class.

j_call | cdr3_length | v_call | clone_size | d_call | cdr3_nt | cdr3_aa
TRBJ2-2 | 16 | TRBV2 | - | TRBD2 | TGTGCCAGCATTCCGACTAGCGGGAGCCTTTCTGGGGAGCTGTTTTTT | CASIPTSGSLSGELFF
TRBJ2-3 | 16 | TRBV7-9 | - | - | TGTGCCAGCAGCCCACCCGGGGTCGAACGCACAGATACGCAGTATTTT | CASSPPGVERTDTQYF
TRBJ2-1 | 14 | TRBV9 | - | TRBD1 | TGTGCCAGCAGCCCGGGACAGCCCTACAATGAGCAGTTCTTC | CASSPGQPYNEQFF
TRBJ2-1 | 16 | TRBV18 | - | - | TGTGCCAGCTCACCACCAGTACCCTTTGGCCACAATGAGCAGTTCTTC | CASSPPVPFGHNEQFF
TRBJ1-5 | 18 | TRBV4-1 | - | - | TGCGCCAGCAGCCAAAACCCCCTCGACAGATATAGCAATCAGCCCCAGCATTTT | CASSQNPLDRYSNQPQHF
TRBJ2-6 | 17 | TRBV5-4 | few | TRBD1 | TGTGCCAGCAGCTTGCTGACAGGGGGTTCTGGGGCCAACGTCCTGACTTTC | CASSLLTGGSGANVLTF
TRBJ2-6 | 18 | TRBV6-4 | - | TRBD2 | TGTGCCAGCAGTGATTGGACGGGGGGGCTTTCTGGGGCCAACGTCCTGACTTTC | CASSDWTGGLSGANVLTF
TRBJ2-5 | 13 | TRBV29-1 | - | TRBD1 | TGCAGCCAGACAGGGCCCTCCAGGGAGACCCAGTACTTC | CSQTGPSRETQYF
TRBJ2-7 | 14 | TRBV6-1 | - | - | TGTGCCAGCAGTGAGGCGCGGGACCTCCCCCCGCAGTACTTC | CASSEARDLPPQYF
TRBJ1-5 | 14 | TRBV6-5 | - | - | TGTGCCAGCAGAACAGGTTATAGCAATCAGCACCAGCATTTT | CASRTGYSNQHQHF
TRBJ2-7 | 15 | TRBV28 | few | - | TGTGCCAGCAGTCGTGGGGCCAGGGATGGTTACGAGCAGTACTTC | CASSRGARDGYEQYF
TRBJ2-1 | 15 | TRBV11-2 | few | TRBD2 | TGTGCCAGCAGCTTCGGGACTAGCTCCTACAATGAGCAGTTCTTC | CASSFGTSSYNEQFF
TRBJ1-1 | 14 | TRBV27 | - | - | TGTGCCAGCAGTTTTGGAGGGGTCGGCACTGAAGCTTTCTTT | CASSFGGVGTEAFF
TRBJ2-7 | 14 | TRBV28 | few | - | TGTGCCAGCAGCCCTGGGGCGAATGCCTACGAGCAGTACTTC | CASSPGANAYEQYF
TRBJ1-2 | 16 | TRBV19 | - | TRBD1 | TGTGCCAGTAGTATCGTGACAGGGGCCTTCGGGTATGGCTACACCTTC | CASSIVTGAFGYGYTF
TRBJ1-5 | 18 | TRBV7-2 | once | TRBD1 | TGTGCCAGCAGCCCACAAGGACAGGGGGCCGGAGGCAATCAGCCCCAGCATTTT | CASSPQGQGAGGNQPQHF
TRBJ1-1 | 12 | TRBV4-1 | few | - | TGCGCCAGCAGCCAACCCCTCGGTCGAGCTTTCTTT | CASSQPLGRAFF
TRBJ2-7 | 15 | TRBV6-5 | - | TRBD1 | TGTGCCAGCAGAAAAAAACAGGGGGCTTACTACGAGCAGTACTTC | CASRKKQGAYYEQYF
TRBJ1-2 | 15 | TRBV6-6 | - | - | TGTGCCAGCAGTTACTCGGAGCAAGGGGGCTATGGCTACACCTTC | CASSYSEQGGYGYTF
TRBJ1-1 | 14 | TRBV5-1 | few | TRBD1 | TGCGCCAGCAGAGTGACAGGGGAGAACACTGAAGCTTTCTTT | CASRVTGENTEAFF
TRBJ1-4 | 14 | TRBV5-1 | - | - | TGCGCCAGCAGCTTGTGGGGAGCCGATGAAAAACTGTTTTTT | CASSLWGADEKLFF
TRBJ2-1 | 16 | TRBV6-6 | few | TRBD2 | TGTGCCAGCAGCACCACGACTAGCGGCCTCGACAATGAGCAGTTCTTC | CASSTTTSGLDNEQFF
TRBJ1-1 | 13 | TRBV29-1 | few | TRBD1 | TGCAGCGTGCCGACAGGGGGGCGGACTGAAGCTTTCTTT | CSVPTGGRTEAFF
TRBJ1-4 | 15 | TRBV28 | - | TRBD1 | TGTGCCAGCAGTTTACTACAGGGGGCGGGGGAAAAACTGTTTTTT | CASSLLQGAGEKLFF
TRBJ2-3 | 14 | TRBV19 | few | - | TGTGCCAGTAGTATAGGTATTAGCACAGATACGCAGTATTTT | CASSIGISTDTQYF
TRBJ1-5 | 14 | TRBV5-1 | - | - | TGCGCCAGCAGCTTGGGACACGGCGATCAGCCCCAGCATTTT | CASSLGHGDQPQHF
TRBJ2-7 | 13 | TRBV2 | - | - | TGTGCCAGCATTCGGGCAGGGAAAAACGAGCAGTACTTC | CASIRAGKNEQYF
TRBJ1-1 | 17 | TRBV29-1 | - | TRBD1 | TGCAGCGTTGGGGCGGGACAGGGGGATAGAATAAACACTGAAGCTTTCTTT | CSVGAGQGDRINTEAFF
TRBJ1-5 | 15 | TRBV5-6 | few | TRBD1 | TGTGCCAGCAGCTCGGACAGGGTCGGCAATCAGCCCCAGCATTTT | CASSSDRVGNQPQHF
TRBJ1-2 | 15 | TRBV5-8 | - | - | TGTGCCAGCAGCCCCGGATTTTCGGGGAACTATGGCTACACCTTC | CASSPGFSGNYGYTF
TRBJ1-2 | 15 | TRBV10-3 | few | TRBD1 | TGTGCCATCAACCCAGACAGGGGGCCTGGGTATGGCTACACCTTC | CAINPDRGPGYGYTF
TRBJ1-4 | 19 | TRBV4-1 | - | - | TGCGCCAGCAGCCAACAGCGGCCGGCAGGCCGATTATATAGTGAAAAACTGTTTTTT | CASSQQRPAGRLYSEKLFF
TRBJ2-5 | 16 | TRBV7-9 | - | - | TGTGCCAGCAGCCATCATCCAACTTCAACCAAAGAGACCCAGTACTTC | CASSHHPTSTKETQYF
TRBJ1-3 | 15 | TRBV10-3 | - | - | TGTGCCATCAGTGAGTCGGCAGACTCTGGAAACACCATATATTTT | CAISESADSGNTIYF
TRBJ2-1 | 14 | TRBV30 | few | TRBD2 | TGTGCCTGGAGTGTAGGACTAGCATACAATGAGCAGTTCTTC | CAWSVGLAYNEQFF
TRBJ2-3 | 14 | TRBV6-1 | - | - | TGTGCCAGCAACCCAGCGGCTAGCACAGATACGCAGTATTTT | CASNPAASTDTQYF
TRBJ2-7 | 14 | TRBV9 | - | TRBD2 | TGTGCCAGCAGTCGCAGCGGGGGGGTATACGAGCAGTACTTC | CASSRSGGVYEQYF
TRBJ1-3 | 16 | TRBV2 | few | - | TGTGCCAGCAGTCTTTTCGGGGACATCTCTGGAAACACCATATATTTT | CASSLFGDISGNTIYF
TRBJ1-1 | 12 | TRBV30 | - | - | TGTGCCTGGAGCGCCAATCAGGTCCTGGCTTTCTTT | CAWSANQVLAFF
TRBJ1-2 | 11 | TRBV21-1 | - | - | TGTGCCAGCAGCCGCAGGGGTGGCTACACCTTC | CASSRRGGYTF
TRBJ2-3 | 19 | TRBV6-1 | - | TRBD2 | TGTGCCAGCAGAGAAACTGGGACTAGCGGGGGCCTGGGCACAGATACGCAGTATTTT | CASRETGTSGGLGTDTQYF
TRBJ1-4 | 14 | TRBV14 | few | - | TGTGCCAGCAGCACAGGGTCGCTGGATGAAAAACTGTTTTTT | CASSTGSLDEKLFF
TRBJ1-2 | 13 | TRBV7-6 | many | - | TGTGCCAGCAGCGGGTTTGACAGCTATGGCTACACCTTC | CASSGFDSYGYTF
TRBJ2-1 | 20 | TRBV4-2 | - | TRBD2 | TGTGCCAGCAGCCAGGAACCGGGACTAGCGGGATCGGGCTTGGCCAATGAGCAGTTCTTC | CASSQEPGLAGSGLANEQFF
TRBJ2-3 | 15 | TRBV29-1 | few | TRBD2 | TGCAGCGTTGAGGGACTAGCGGGAGTGACAGATACGCAGTATTTT | CSVEGLAGVTDTQYF
TRBJ2-5 | 14 | TRBV27 | - | - | TGTGCCAGCAGAGGGGTTGACCCGCCGAAGACCCAGTACTTC | CASRGVDPPKTQYF
TRBJ2-7 | 15 | TRBV6-1 | - | TRBD2 | TGTGCCAGCAGCCTACAGACTAGCGCTTCCTACGAGCAGTACTTC | CASSLQTSASYEQYF